The 29 T cell receptor beta chains below were found in one sample sequenced in a study of T-cell memory formation after mild COVID-19. TCRdb re-called the 5' RACE reads through MiXCR, storing one row per CDR3 protein. The sample lists 250,000 to 350,000 distinct CDR3 sequences; 14% were seen once. Sequenced input: PBMCs or a T cell subset sorted from them (not recorded which). The source is a man between 18 and 29 years old who had mild COVID-19 (a few samples of this study predate the infection). Cell type and time point are not known.

The sample holds a few counts of this clonotype. The chain combines TRBV7-9 with TRBJ2-5; possibly TRBD1 for D (5 bases). V was cut by 3 bases and J by 4 bases, with 15 bases left in between. Looked up from germline, CDR1 is SEHNR and CDR2 is FQNEAQ (reference sequence). CDR3 length: 15 amino acids. Here the CDR3 DNA reads TGTGCCAGCAGCTTGGCCTCCCCAGGGCGAGAGACCCAGTACTTC. Residues: CASSLASPGRETQYF.

This clonotype was found a few times. The rearrangement uses TRBV5-4 and TRBJ2-3; D not resolved. Trimming removed 3 bases from V and 3 bases from J, with 11 bases in between. The germline CDR1 and CDR2 sequences are SGHNT and YYREEE (reference sequence). The length of the CDR3 is 14 residues. CDR3 coding DNA: TGTGCCAGCAGCTCCCCCGGAGCGACAGATACGCAGTATTTT. It specifies CASSSPGATDTQYF. Combining the CDR3 with reference TRBV5-4 and TRBJ2-3 gives the whole variable domain ETGVTQSPTHLIKTRGQQVTLRCSSQSGHNTVSWYQQALGQGPQFIFQYYREEENGRGNFPPRFSGLQFPNYSSELNVNALELDDSALYLCASSSPGATDTQYFGPGTRLTVL.

This clonotype was counted between two and nine times. The V and J genes are TRBV20-1 and TRBJ1-6; 10 bases align to TRBD1. This CDR3 comprises 16 residues. The junction had 6 bases not matched to a gene; V was cut back by 0 bases and J by 7 bases. Germline CDR1 is DFQATT and CDR2 is SNEGSKA (reference sequence). The CDR3 here is CSARDPGDRGNSPLHF. For the CDR3, the DNA is TGCAGTGCTAGAGATCCGGGGGACAGGGGAAATTCACCCCTCCACTTT.

This clonotype was recorded many times. The chain has TRBV29-1 and TRBJ2-7; no definite D call. The CDR3 is made up of 11 amino acids. Germline CDR1 reads SQVTM; CDR2 reads ANQGSEA. Between the trimmed V and J ends, which lost 4 bases and 2 bases, there was a span of 6 bases. CDR3 DNA: TGCAGCGTTGGCAGTACCTACGAGCAGTACGTC. It yields the protein CSVGSTYEQYV.

In this sample, this clonotype turned up many times. J is TRBJ2-7 and V is TRBV4-1, with 8 nucleotides matching TRBD2. CDR1 MGHRA and CDR2 YSYEKL come from the germline V gene. The ends lost 2 bases at V and 7 bases at J; junction bases unmatched: 7. The CDR3 is 14 amino acids. The CDR3 region is CASSQISGTLEQYF. The CDR3 DNA reads TGCGCCAGCAGCCAAATTAGCGGGACCCTGGAGCAGTACTTC.

The chain couples TRBV5-6 to TRBJ2-7; D is perhaps TRBD2 (6 bases). Trimming removed 1 base from V and 3 bases from J, with 11 bases in between. CDR3 size: 14 residues. In germline, CDR1 is SGHDT, CDR2 YYEEEE. This CDR3 is CASSLSTRFYEQYV. In DNA form, the CDR3 reads TGTGCCAGCAGCTTGTCGACTAGATTCTACGAGCAGTACGTC.

This sequence joins TRBV4-3 and TRBJ2-3; 7 bases are a match to TRBD1. J lost 9 bases, V lost 2 bases, and 11 bases had no gene match. CDR3 length: 15 residues. Looked up from germline, CDR1 is LGHNA and CDR2 is YSLEER. The CDR3 sequence: CASSQWGEGARTQYF. In DNA form, the CDR3 reads TGCGCCAGCAGCCAATGGGGAGAGGGGGCGCGCACGCAGTATTTT.

The rearrangement links TRBV27 to TRBJ2-5; D gene ambiguous. This CDR3 has 13 amino acids. Germline CDR1 and CDR2: MNHEY and SMNVEV (reference sequence). V lost 5 bases to trimming and J lost 5 bases, with 12 bases between them. The CDR3 protein is CASSPAMLETQYF. CDR3 sequence (DNA): TGTGCCAGCAGTCCCGCCATGTTGGAGACCCAGTACTTC.

This clonotype has only a few counts. The rearrangement joins TRBV18 to TRBJ1-1; possible D gene TRBD1, 6 bases. The CDR3 runs 14 residues. Germline lookup yields CDR1 KGHSH and CDR2 LQKENI. Trimming took 6 bases from V and 4 from J, leaving 15 bases between them. The CDR3 bases are TGTGCCAGCTCCTCCAACGAGGGGGGCACTGAAGCTTTCTTT. Translation: CASSSNEGGTEAFF.

This clonotype was picked up a small number of times. The chain links TRBV6-1 to TRBJ2-3, with 10 bases identical to TRBD1. The junction had 5 bases not matched to a gene; V was cut back by 5 bases and J by 3 bases. CDR3 length: 15 residues. From germline, CDR1 is MNHNS and CDR2 SASEGT. The CDR3 sequence: CASSTRTGGTDTQYF. The CDR3 DNA is TGTGCCAGCAGTACTCGGACAGGGGGAACAGATACGCAGTATTTT.

The chain recombines TRBV6-2 or TRBV6-3 with TRBJ1-5; D gene unclear. The CDR3 runs to 14 residues. The germline CDR1 and CDR2 sequences are MNHEY and SVGEGT. Trimming cost V 4 bases and J 1 base, with 8 bases left between them. This chain's CDR3 is CASSSGGSNQPQHF. CDR3 sequence (DNA): TGTGCCAGCAGTTCGGGAGGGAGCAATCAGCCCCAGCATTTT.

This clonotype has at least ten counts. This chain joins TRBV7-9 and TRBJ2-2; D not certain. The CDR3 totals 14 residues. The germline V gene encodes CDR1 SEHNR and CDR2 FQNEAQ (reference sequence). Trimming left V 3 bases short and J 4 bases short, with 9 bases between. The CDR3 nucleotides read TGTGCCAGCAGCTTGAGTCAGTCCACCGGGGAGCTGTTTTTT. Encoded protein: CASSLSQSTGELFF.

This clonotype was picked up a small number of times. The V gene is TRBV4-1, the J gene TRBJ1-2; tentative D call: TRBD1 (6 bases). This CDR3 has 15 amino acids. Germline assignment: CDR1 MGHRA and CDR2 YSYEKL. The V and J ends lost 0 bases and 7 bases respectively, with 15 bases between them. The CDR3 spells CASSQERQGSGGYTF. In nucleotides, the CDR3 is TGCGCCAGCAGCCAAGAACGTCAGGGGTCGGGTGGCTACACCTTC.

The chain combines TRBV15 with TRBJ2-1; a weak D match, TRBD2 (7 bases). V lost 5 bases and J lost 6, with 20 bases in between. This CDR3 is built from 16 residues. Germline V gene lookup returns CDR1 LNHNV and CDR2 YYDKDF (reference sequence). CDR3 DNA sequence: TGTGCCACCAGCCTGGGGGGCGGGGGTAGGTTCAATGAGCAGTTCTTC. It is translated as CATSLGGGGRFNEQFF.

The rearrangement links TRBV6-2 or TRBV6-3 to TRBJ2-7; the D gene is possibly TRBD1 (7 bases). The V gene's germline CDR1 is MNHEY and CDR2 SVGEGT. CDR3 length: 12 residues. Trimming removed 7 bases from V and 4 bases from J, with 11 bases in between. In DNA form, the CDR3 reads TGTGCCAGCAAGGAGGGGGCATACGAGCAGTACTTC. It codes for CASKEGAYEQYF.

The CDR3 loop is CASSFAGLSNGYTF. The CDR3 bases are TGTGCCAGCAGTTTCGCGGGACTCTCCAATGGCTACACCTTC. The chain has TRBV27 and TRBJ1-2; D is possibly TRBD1 (5 bases). The CDR3 spans 14 residues. V was shortened by 3 bases and J by 6 bases, with 14 bases between the two germline ends. Germline CDR1 and CDR2: MNHEY and SMNVEV (reference sequence).

This clonotype was seen many times. This chain links TRBV7-2 with TRBJ2-7, with 15 bases lining up with TRBD2. The length of the CDR3 is 16 residues. Germline lookup yields CDR1 SGHTA and CDR2 FQGNSA. Trimming took 5 bases from V and 4 from J; bases not matched to a gene: 6. The CDR3 DNA reads as TGTGCCAGCAGCCCTTGGACTAGCGGGGGGGCTTACGAGCAGTACTTC. Translated: CASSPWTSGGAYEQYF.

V and J are TRBV2 and TRBJ2-7, with D maybe TRBD1 (6 bases). Germline CDR1 and CDR2: SNHLY and FYNNEI. The ends were cut back, 6 bases at V and 1 base at J, with 13 bases in the middle. This CDR3 is built from 14 residues. The DNA for the CDR3 is TGTGCCAGCAGGACAGGAGTAAATTCCTACGAGCAGTACTTC. Amino acids: CASRTGVNSYEQYF.

This clonotype appeared many times. The rearrangement links TRBV7-2 to TRBJ2-1, with D uncertain. V was shortened by 1 base and J by 4 bases, with 11 bases between the two germline ends. Germline V CDR1 and CDR2: SGHTA, FQGNSA. The CDR3 consists of 15 residues. The CDR3 region has the DNA TGTGCCAGCAGCTTAGGGCTGCCCGCATACAATGAGCAGTTCTTC. Residues: CASSLGLPAYNEQFF. Full variable domain (remainder filled in from reference TRBV7-2 and TRBJ2-1): GAGVSQSPSNKVTEKGKDVELRCDPISGHTALYWYRQSLGQGLEFLIYFQGNSAPDKSGLPSDRFSAERTGGSVSTLTIQRTQQEDSAVYLCASSLGLPAYNEQFFGPGTRLTVL.

This clonotype was picked up a small number of times. V gene TRBV24-1 combines with J gene TRBJ1-6, with D perhaps matching TRBD1 (5 bases). In germline, CDR1 is KGHDR, CDR2 SFDVKD. The CDR3 totals 17 residues. V lost 9 bases, J lost 10 bases, and 27 bases lay in between. This CDR3 is CATPTPSGTHLGSPLHF. In DNA form, the CDR3 reads TGTGCCACCCCGACCCCTTCCGGGACCCACCTAGGGTCACCCCTCCACTTT.

This clonotype was seen repeatedly, ten times or more. V is TRBV12-5 and J is TRBJ2-3; D possibly corresponds to TRBD1 (6 bases). The CDR3 loop spans 13 amino acids. From germline, CDR1 is LGHNT and CDR2 FRNRAP. Trimming pared 5 bases from V and 5 bases from J, leaving 11 bases between. CDR3 nucleotide sequence: TGTGCTAGTGGTCCGGACAGCTTAGATACGCAGTATTTT. Amino acids: CASGPDSLDTQYF.

A note on this clonotype: One base away lies a much larger clone, so this may be a sequencing read error. This chain joins TRBV7-6 and TRBJ2-2; the D gene could be TRBD1 or TRBD2 (5 bases each). Germline V gene lookup returns CDR1 SGHVS and CDR2 FNYEAQ. CDR3 length equals 14 residues. CDR3 loop: CASSVRQSTGELIF. Here the CDR3 DNA reads TGTGCCAGCAGCGTCCGACAGTCCACCGGGGAGCTGATTTTT.

The table lists this clonotype with a few counts. The chain links TRBV9 to TRBJ2-2; D possibly corresponds to TRBD1 (6 bases). Germline-derived CDR1 and CDR2 are SGDLS and YYNGEE. Deletions cut 0 bases from V and 6 bases from J, with 12 bases between. The CDR3 runs to 15 residues. The DNA of the CDR3 is TGTGCCAGCAGCGTAGACGTGGGGGCCCCCGGGGAGCTGTTTTTT. Translating it yields CASSVDVGAPGELFF.

This clonotype has just a few counts. The J gene is TRBJ2-7, the V gene TRBV5-1; the D gene could be TRBD1 or TRBD2 (6 bases each). Looked up from germline, CDR1 is SGHRS and CDR2 is YFSETQ. There are 15 residues in the CDR3. Trimming cost V 0 bases and J 0 bases, with 10 bases left between them. CDR3 nucleotide sequence: TGCGCCAGCAGCTTGGTGGGGGGCAACTCCTACGAGCAGTACTTC. Residues: CASSLVGGNSYEQYF.

The chain recombines TRBV4-3 with TRBJ2-1; possibly TRBD1 or TRBD2 for D (6 bases each). CDR3 length: 17 amino acids. Germline-derived CDR1 and CDR2 are LGHNA and YSLEER. V was cut by 3 bases and J by 3 bases, with 18 bases left in between. The CDR3 here is CASSHSWRGDFYNEQFF. The CDR3 nucleotides read TGCGCCAGCAGCCACTCCTGGAGGGGGGATTTCTACAATGAGCAGTTCTTC.

The chain uses TRBV5-1 and TRBJ2-7, with a possible D match to TRBD1 (6 bases). The CDR3 runs 14 residues. Germline V gene data show CDR1 as SGHRS and CDR2 as YFSETQ. Between the trimmed V and J ends, which lost 0 bases and 1 base, there was a span of 8 bases. The CDR3 region is CASSLEGHSYEQYF. Written as DNA, the CDR3 is TGCGCCAGCAGCTTGGAGGGACATTCCTACGAGCAGTACTTC.

The chain links TRBV11-2 to TRBJ2-3; tentative D call: TRBD2 (7 bases). The V and J ends lost 4 bases and 2 bases respectively, with 13 bases between them. This CDR3 has 15 amino acids. From germline, CDR1 is SGHAT and CDR2 FQNNGV. In DNA form, the CDR3 reads TGTGCCAGCAGCTCTCTTCGGGGGGCCACAGATACGCAGTATTTT. Translating gives CASSSLRGATDTQYF.

The chain has TRBV5-1 and TRBJ2-7; D tentatively fits TRBD1 or TRBD2 (5 bases each). CDR3 length equals 15 residues. The germline V and J ends were trimmed by 0 bases and 6 bases, with 16 bases remaining between them. Germline CDR1 and CDR2: SGHRS and YFSETQ. The CDR3 DNA reads as TGCGCCAGCAGCTTGGATGGGCTAGCAAGGGGCGAGCAGTACGTC. It specifies CASSLDGLARGEQYV.

This clonotype was found a few times. The rearrangement uses TRBV2 and TRBJ1-2, with D possibly being TRBD1 (5 bases). Trimming took off 2 bases at V and 0 bases at J, with 16 bases between the two ends. The germline gives CDR1 SNHLY, CDR2 FYNNEI. The CDR3 sequence is 17 residues long. The CDR3 coding sequence is TGTGCCAGCAGTGAACGGGTCAGGGTTACGACTAACTATGGCTACACCTTC. This encodes CASSERVRVTTNYGYTF.